The clone carrying this T cell receptor (beta chain) was recorded a few times. The data are from a study of identical twins. One entry per CDR3 protein, called by TCRdb with MiXCR from the 5' RACE reads. The sample lists about 720,000 distinct CDR3 sequences; approximately 18% were seen once. With 2 bases removed from V and 9 bases from J, the gap between germline ends came to 11 bases. This CDR3 comprises 13 residues. These data were also reused for a study on T cells expressing NK-cell markers.

Sequencing used PBMCs. The rearrangement uses TRBV12-3 or TRBV12-4 and TRBJ2-1; D is perhaps TRBD1 (7 bases). The sequence was collected from a woman younger than 35 in good health. In DNA, the CDR3 is TGTGCCAGCAGTTTAACCCAGGGGGGTGAGCAGTTCTTC. This translates into CASSLTQGGEQFF.